This is a list of T cell receptor beta chains from one sample in a study of cytomegalovirus exposure and HLA in healthy donors. Produced via immunoSEQ multiplex PCR; TCRdb's table is partial and in-frame only. The sample contains about 69,000 clones, 74% of which appear only once. The sequenced sample consisted of PBMCs. These receptors all stem from a woman in her fifties or sixties in good health and CMV-seropositive. The CDR3 runs from the conserved cysteine through the conserved F or W. The order of the fields is J gene, D gene, V gene, clone size, CDR3 DNA, CDR3 protein. D genes are given only for firm matches. Rows give clone size only sometimes, using once, few, many, or a class for an expanded clone.

TRBJ2-2,TRBD1,TRBV7-2,once,TGTGCCAGCAGCTTAGTAGCAGGGGGGAACACCGGGGAGCTGTTTTTT,CASSLVAGGNTGELFF
TRBJ1-3,NA,TRBV7-2,NA,TGTGCCAGCAGCTGGCAGGGTGGAAACACCATATATTTT,CASSWQGGNTIYF
TRBJ1-1,NA,TRBV27,few,TGTGCCAGCAGTTTCGTGGACAGACTCGAAGCTTTCTTT,CASSFVDRLEAFF
TRBJ2-1,TRBD2,TRBV5-1,medium-sized,TGCGCCAGCAGCTTGGGACTAGCGGGGGGACGCTCCTACAATGAGCAGTTCTTC,CASSLGLAGGRSYNEQFF
TRBJ2-3,TRBD2,TRBV18,NA,TGTGCCAGCTCACTCGGACTAGCGGGGCGCACAGATACGCAGTATTTT,CASSLGLAGRTDTQYF
TRBJ2-3,TRBD2,TRBV5-4,few,TGTGCCAGCAGCTGGGCGGGAGGGCAGGGAGATACGCAGTATTTT,CASSWAGGQGDTQYF
TRBJ2-1,NA,TRBV19,NA,TGTGCCAGTAGTATAATTAGTACAGGGACCTACAATGAGCAGTTCTTC,CASSIISTGTYNEQFF
TRBJ2-1,NA,TRBV11-2,once,TGTGCCAGCAGCTGGGCAAGCTCCTACAATGAGCAGTTCTTC,CASSWASSYNEQFF
TRBJ1-6,NA,TRBV30,once,TGTGCCTTGAATCAGGGGAACCTGTATAATTCACCCCTCCACTTT,CALNQGNLYNSPLHF
TRBJ2-1,NA,TRBV30,NA,TGTGCCTGGAGTCGGACAGGACTATACAATGAGCAGTTCTTC,CAWSRTGLYNEQFF
TRBJ1-1,NA,TRBV28,NA,TGTGCCAGCAGTTTGGGGGGGATGAACACTGAAGCTTTCTTT,CASSLGGMNTEAFF
TRBJ2-4,TRBD1,TRBV19,NA,TGTGCCAGTAGTCCGCGGACAGGGGAGCGAGCCAAAAACATTCAGTACTTC,CASSPRTGERAKNIQYF
TRBJ2-7,NA,TRBV6-1,NA,TGTGCCAGCAGGGAATACTCCGGTGGCGAGCAGTACTTC,CASREYSGGEQYF
TRBJ1-6,TRBD1,TRBV7-9,NA,TGTGCCAGCAGCTTACTGCGGGACAGAAATTCACCCCTCCACTTT,CASSLLRDRNSPLHF
TRBJ1-2,TRBD1,TRBV10-3,NA,TGTGCCATCAGGGAGGGGGCGGACTATGGCTACACCTTC,CAIREGADYGYTF
TRBJ2-3,TRBD1,TRBV19,NA,TGTGCCAGTGAAGACAGGGCAACAGATACGCAGTATTTT,CASEDRATDTQYF
TRBJ2-6,NA,TRBV5-1,NA,TGCGCCAGCCAAACCGGACAGTCCTCTGGGGCCAACGTCCTGACTTTC,CASQTGQSSGANVLTF
TRBJ1-4,TRBD1,TRBV6-1,once,TGTGCCAGCAGTACAGGGGCAGCTAATGAAAAACTGTTTTTT,CASSTGAANEKLFF
TRBJ2-2,TRBD2,TRBV6-1,few,TGTGCCAGCAGGGCTATTAGCGGGAGAGGCCGGGAGCTGTTTTTT,CASRAISGRGRELFF
TRBJ1-1,NA,TRBV2,NA,TGTGCCAGCAGACAGCCAACGAACACTGAAGCTTTCTTT,CASRQPTNTEAFF
TRBJ2-1,NA,TRBV30,once,TGTGCCTGGAGTGGGGAACAGGAGTCCTACAATGAGCAGTTCTTC,CAWSGEQESYNEQFF
TRBJ1-1,TRBD1,TRBV7-7,few,TGTGCTAGCAGCTTAGAGGCCCCCGACAGGGGGCAGACTGAAGCTTTCTTT,CASSLEAPDRGQTEAFF
TRBJ2-5,NA,TRBV18,NA,TGTGCCAGCTCACCTCGGGGTCAAGAGACCCAGTACTTC,CASSPRGQETQYF
TRBJ2-1,NA,TRBV6-6,NA,TGTGCCAGCACCCCGAAGGTAGCCCCATACAATGAGCAGTTCTTC,CASTPKVAPYNEQFF
TRBJ1-2,NA,TRBV2,few,TGTGCCAGCAGTGGGGAAAAGGGGTACTATGGCTACACCTTC,CASSGEKGYYGYTF
TRBJ2-7,TRBD1,TRBV19,NA,TGTGCCAGTCGACAGGGTCAAGAGCAGTACTTC,CASRQGQEQYF
TRBJ1-4,NA,TRBV30,NA,TGTGCCTGGAGGTTGGGCAGCGGGGAAAAACTGTTTTTT,CAWRLGSGEKLFF
TRBJ1-2,NA,TRBV7-2,NA,TGTGCCAGCAGCTTAGCGGGGGCACCCCAAGGGAGCTACACCTTC,CASSLAGAPQGSYTF
TRBJ2-1,NA,TRBV25-1,NA,TGTGCCAGCAGTCCTCTGGAACTAGAGCTGCAGTTCTTC,CASSPLELELQFF
TRBJ2-7,NA,TRBV18,NA,TGTGCCAGCTCACGTCCGTCTAGCGCCGAGCAGTACTTC,CASSRPSSAEQYF
TRBJ2-3,NA,TRBV30,NA,TGTGCCTGGAGCGGCGGGGGCACCACAGATACGCAGTATTTT,CAWSGGGTTDTQYF
TRBJ1-2,TRBD1,TRBV9,NA,TGTGCCAGCAGCGTAGACAGGGGAGCTAACTATGGCTACACCTTC,CASSVDRGANYGYTF
TRBJ1-2,NA,TRBV7-9,NA,TGTGCCAGCAGCCGAGACGGGGGGCGCGTCTATGGCTACACCTTC,CASSRDGGRVYGYTF
TRBJ2-3,TRBD2,TRBV7-3,NA,TGTGCCAGCAGCTTAAGGGTAGCGGGGAGCACAGATACGCAGTATTTT,CASSLRVAGSTDTQYF
TRBJ1-1,TRBD1,TRBV6-5,NA,TGTGCCAGCGGACGACAGGGCTACACTGAAGCTTTCTTT,CASGRQGYTEAFF
TRBJ2-3,NA,TRBV7-9,NA,TGTGCCAGCAGCCAGAGGGGCGGGATGGCCACAGATACGCAGTATTTT,CASSQRGGMATDTQYF
TRBJ2-1,TRBD2,TRBV9,few,TGTGCCAGCAGCGTTCTAGCGGGAGCAGGCGATGAGCAGTTCTTC,CASSVLAGAGDEQFF
TRBJ1-1,TRBD1,TRBV14,NA,TGTGCCAGCAGCCTTGCGGGAGGGGGCCCTGAAGCTTTCTTT,CASSLAGGGPEAFF
TRBJ1-1,TRBD1,TRBV2,NA,TGTGCCAGCAGTGCCGGGACAGCTGGTGAAGCTTTCTTT,CASSAGTAGEAFF
TRBJ2-7,NA,TRBV2,NA,TGTGCCAGCAGTCCCAGGAGGATACTAAACTCCTACGAGCAGTACTTC,CASSPRRILNSYEQYF
TRBJ2-1,NA,TRBV2,NA,TGTGCCAGCCGGAGGAACAATGAGCAGTTCTTC,CASRRNNEQFF
TRBJ2-1,TRBD1,TRBV18,NA,TGTGCCAGCTCACCACCCGGGACAGGGGGCTTAAATGAGCAGTTCTTC,CASSPPGTGGLNEQFF
TRBJ1-5,TRBD1,TRBV27,NA,TGTGCCAGCAGCCTATCCGGGACAGGGGGCAATCAGCCCCAGCATTTT,CASSLSGTGGNQPQHF
TRBJ2-1,TRBD2,TRBV6-1,once,TGTGCCAGCAGTGTCGCGGGAGGTGAGCAGTTCTTC,CASSVAGGEQFF
TRBJ2-5,NA,TRBV19,NA,TGTGCCACCAGTGAGGGTGAAGAGACCCAGTACTTC,CATSEGEETQYF
TRBJ2-7,NA,TRBV6-1,NA,TGTGCCAGCAGTGTCCTCTACGAGCAGTACTTC,CASSVLYEQYF
TRBJ2-5,TRBD2,TRBV7-2,few,TGTGCCAGCAGCTTAAGCGGACTAGCGGGGGGAGAGACCCAGTACTTC,CASSLSGLAGGETQYF
TRBJ1-2,TRBD1,TRBV27,few,TGTGCCAGCAGCCTTAAGGACAGGGAGGGCTACACCTTC,CASSLKDREGYTF
TRBJ1-3,NA,TRBV29-1,NA,TGCAGCGTTAAAAGGGGCGGCCCTGGAAACACCATATATTTT,CSVKRGGPGNTIYF
TRBJ2-6,NA,TRBV19,NA,TGTGCCAGTAGACAGTCCTCTGGGGCCAACGTCCTGACTTTC,CASRQSSGANVLTF
TRBJ1-2,NA,TRBV2,NA,TGTGCCAGCAGTGGGCCCCGGGATGGCTACACCTTC,CASSGPRDGYTF